A single sample is the source of the 7 T cell receptor beta chains below, sequenced in a study of cytomegalovirus exposure and HLA in healthy donors. The repertoire was sequenced with immunoSEQ multiplex PCR; TCRdb's copy has only in-frame clones and lacks some. Of 80,000 to 95,000 clones listed, 90% to 97% were seen once; the top ten hold approximately 1.3%. Input material: PBMCs. The source of these receptors is a woman aged 18-29 years in good health and CMV-seronegative.

The chain has TRBV5-1 and TRBJ2-3; D is possibly TRBD2 (6 bases). Germline V gene lookup returns CDR1 SGHRS and CDR2 YFSETQ. V shed 6 bases and J shed 0 bases, with 11 bases lying between them. The length of the CDR3 is 14 residues. The CDR3 bases are TGCGCCAGCACCTCGGGAGCAAGCACAGATACGCAGTATTTT. It translates to CASTSGASTDTQYF.

V gene TRBV9 combines with J gene TRBJ2-1; 9 bases align to TRBD2. V gave up 2 bases and J gave up 9 bases; unmatched junction bases: 9. The CDR3 contains 15 residues. Per the germline V gene, CDR1 is SGDLS and CDR2 is YYNGEE. CDR3 loop: CASSVPAGGAGEQFF. Written as DNA, the CDR3 is TGTGCCAGCAGCGTTCCGGCGGGGGGGGCGGGTGAGCAGTTCTTC.

V is TRBV5-1 and J is TRBJ2-7; TRBD1 is a possible D gene (7 bases). The CDR3 consists of 15 residues. Trimming removed 4 bases at V and 5 bases at J, with 19 bases between. CDR1 is SGHRS and CDR2 is YFSETQ in the germline V gene. The CDR3 sequence is CASSDIRGVGNEQYF. For the CDR3, the DNA is TGCGCCAGCAGCGACATCAGGGGGGTTGGAAACGAGCAGTACTTC.

The chain joins TRBV2 to TRBJ1-2; D is ambiguous. Looked up from germline, CDR1 is SNHLY and CDR2 is FYNNEI. V was pared by 8 bases and J by 2 bases, with 12 bases between. The CDR3 is made up of 13 amino acids. CDR3 DNA: TGTGCCAGCGTGTTAAGAGGAAACTATGGCTACACCTTC. This sequence encodes CASVLRGNYGYTF.

V and J are TRBV14 and TRBJ1-3; tentatively, D is TRBD1 (5 bases). Germline V gives CDR1 SGHDN, CDR2 FVKESK. The V and J ends lost 1 base and 2 bases respectively, with 15 bases between them. The CDR3 has 17 amino acids. In DNA, the CDR3 is TGTGCCAGCAGCCAAGTTCAAGGGGCGCTTACTGGAAACACCATATATTTT. It is translated as CASSQVQGALTGNTIYF.

The J gene is TRBJ1-4, the V gene TRBV9; D may be TRBD1 (5 bases). The CDR3 covers 16 residues. Between the trimmed V and J ends, which lost 0 bases and 7 bases, there was a span of 16 bases. The germline gives CDR1 SGDLS, CDR2 YYNGEE. The CDR3: CASSVGRVDFGEKLFF. The CDR3 nucleotides are TGTGCCAGCAGCGTAGGCAGGGTTGATTTCGGTGAAAAACTGTTTTTT.

The chain joins TRBV27 to TRBJ2-6; 7 bases line up with TRBD1. J lost 0 bases, V lost 4 bases, and 6 bases had no gene match. Germline CDR1 MNHEY, CDR2 SMNVEV (reference sequence). The CDR3 extends over 17 amino acids. CDR3: CASSSTGTDSGANVLTF. The CDR3 region has the DNA TGTGCCAGCAGTTCGACAGGGACCGACTCTGGGGCCAACGTCCTGACTTTC.